Below are 10 T cell receptor beta chains sequenced from a single sample in a study of Ad26.COV2.S vaccination and SARS-CoV-2 variants. Only in-frame clones appear in the TCRdb table, and some are missing; sequencing was by immunoSEQ multiplex PCR. There are approximately 90,000 clones in the sample; approximately 77% occur only once, and approximately 15% lies in the top ten. Sequenced material: peripheral blood, taken after recovery from COVID-19. The receptors shown here come from a human donor who had recovered from COVID-19.

This clone has only one observation. This chain connects TRBV2 to TRBJ2-1; 10 nucleotides align to TRBD2. From germline, CDR1 is SNHLY and CDR2 FYNNEI. The CDR3 runs 15 residues. The trim removed 8 bases at V and 5 bases at J, leaving 9 bases unmatched. The CDR3 bases are TGTGCCAGCCGGGCTAGCGGGAGCAAGAACAATGAGCAGTTCTTC. Its translation is CASRASGSKNNEQFF.

The V call is TRBV12-1, the J call TRBJ1-1; TRBD1, as called in the table, went unchecked against the DNA. TRBV12-1 counts as a pseudogene. The CDR3 totals 14 residues. CDR3 amino acids: CASSFPHSNTEAFF. The CDR3 nucleotides are TGTGCCAGCAGCTTTCCTCACAGCAACACTGAAGCTTTCTTT.

This clone was recorded only once. The V call is TRBV19, the J call TRBJ1-5; tentative D call: TRBD1 (5 bases). Germline lookup yields CDR1 LNHDA and CDR2 SQIVND (reference sequence). V lost 7 bases and J 0 bases, leaving 13 bases between the germline ends. CDR3 length equals 15 residues. This CDR3 reads CASKGAAYSNQPQHF. CDR3 coding DNA: TGTGCCAGTAAAGGGGCAGCTTATAGCAATCAGCCCCAGCATTTT. Full variable domain (missing parts from reference TRBV19 and TRBJ1-5): DGGITQSPKYLFRKEGQNVTLSCEQNLNHDAMYWYRQDPGQGLRLIYYSQIVNDFQKGDIAEGYSVSREKKESFPLTVTSAQKNPTAFYLCASKGAAYSNQPQHFGDGTRLSIL.

In DNA, the CDR3 is TGCAGCGGCGGGACTAGCGTTGAAGAGACCCAGTACTTC. It translates to CSGGTSVEETQYF. V is TRBV29-1 and J is TRBJ2-5; 10 bases align to TRBD2. J was trimmed by 3 bases and V by 7 bases; bases with no gene match: 5. This CDR3 contains 13 residues. The germline CDR1 and CDR2 sequences are SQVTM and ANQGSEA.

The rearrangement links TRBV11-2 to TRBJ1-5, with D perhaps matching TRBD1 (5 bases). This CDR3 has 16 amino acids. Trimming stripped 3 bases from V and 1 base from J, with 13 bases between. Germline V lookup: CDR1 SGHAT, CDR2 FQNNGV. CDR3 DNA: TGTGCCAGCAGCTTTATGGGGGGAAGGAGCAATCAGCCCCAGCATTTT. It is translated as CASSFMGGRSNQPQHF.

The chain combines TRBV25-1 with TRBJ2-1, with 10 positions matching TRBD2. CDR1 is MGHDK, CDR2 SYGVNS, per germline. V lost 3 bases to trimming and J lost 6 bases; unmatched junction nucleotides: 8. The CDR3 length is 16 residues. CDR3 in amino acids: CASSDLGGTSVNEQFF. DNA of the CDR3: TGTGCCAGCAGTGACTTAGGGGGGACTAGCGTCAATGAGCAGTTCTTC.

The genes are TRBV6-2 or TRBV6-3 and TRBJ2-5; D gene ambiguous. V was trimmed by 2 bases and J by 5 bases, leaving 9 bases between them. CDR3 length equals 13 residues. CDR1 is MNHEY, CDR2 SVGEGT, per germline. The CDR3 DNA reads as TGTGCCAGCAGTTACGACAACGGGGAGACCCAGTACTTC. Translating gives CASSYDNGETQYF.

This clone was seen only a few times. This chain connects TRBV29-1 to TRBJ1-2; 9 nucleotides line up with TRBD1. V lost 6 bases, J lost 4 bases, and 6 bases stayed unmatched. The CDR3 consists of 13 residues. CDR1 is SQVTM and CDR2 is ANQGSEA in the germline V gene. As DNA, the CDR3 is TGCAGCGTCTCGGACAGGGGCCTCTATGGCTACACCTTC. Protein product: CSVSDRGLYGYTF.

The chain joins TRBV4-1 to TRBJ2-3, with 12 bases that match TRBD2. Trimming removed 3 bases from V and 2 bases from J; junction bases left unmatched: 12. Germline lookup yields CDR1 MGHRA and CDR2 YSYEKL. This CDR3 has 19 residues. The CDR3: CASSHGRGLAGKFTDTQYF. The CDR3 region has the DNA TGCGCCAGCAGCCACGGACGAGGACTAGCGGGAAAGTTCACAGATACGCAGTATTTT.

The V call is TRBV27, the J call TRBJ1-2; 7 nucleotides match TRBD1. Germline CDR1 and CDR2: MNHEY and SMNVEV (reference sequence). The CDR3 is 15 residues long. After removal of 6 bases from V and 2 bases from J, the junction contained 9 bases not matched to a gene. The CDR3 DNA is TGTGCCAGCAGCTTTACGGACAGGACCAACTATGGCTACACCTTC. Its translation: CASSFTDRTNYGYTF.